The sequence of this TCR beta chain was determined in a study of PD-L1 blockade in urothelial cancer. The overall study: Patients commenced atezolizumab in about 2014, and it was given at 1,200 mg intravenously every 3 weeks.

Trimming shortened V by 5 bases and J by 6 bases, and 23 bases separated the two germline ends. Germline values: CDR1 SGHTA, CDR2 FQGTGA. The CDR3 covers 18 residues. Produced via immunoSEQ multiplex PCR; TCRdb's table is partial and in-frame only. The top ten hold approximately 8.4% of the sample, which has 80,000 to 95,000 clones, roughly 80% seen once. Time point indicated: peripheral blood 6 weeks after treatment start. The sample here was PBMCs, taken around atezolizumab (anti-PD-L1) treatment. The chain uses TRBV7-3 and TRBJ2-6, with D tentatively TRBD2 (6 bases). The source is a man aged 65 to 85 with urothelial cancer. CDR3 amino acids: CASSDTDIGTYSANVLTF. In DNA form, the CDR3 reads TGTGCCAGCAGCGATACAGACATAGGGACTTATTCGGCCAACGTCCTGACTTTC.